This T cell receptor (beta chain) is from a study of cytomegalovirus exposure and HLA in healthy donors. Assay used: immunoSEQ multiplex PCR; TCRdb lists only in-frame clones, some missing. The repertoire holds about 110,000 clones, with around 95% as singletons. The junction had 12 bases not matched to a gene; V was cut back by 5 bases and J by 2 bases. The CDR3 contains 16 residues. Germline CDR1 reads SGHTA; CDR2 reads FQGNSA. The origin of this receptor is a woman in her late teens or twenties in good health and CMV-seronegative. The chain combines TRBV7-2 with TRBJ2-7; 7 bases line up with TRBD1. Material: PBMCs. This chain's CDR3 is CASSRQGSARPYEQYF. The CDR3, as DNA: TGTGCCAGCAGCCGACAGGGATCTGCCCGTCCCTACGAGCAGTACTTC.